The sequence of this TCR beta chain was determined in a study of blood T cells in healthy people across ages. Investigators took around 10 milliliters of peripheral blood from every donor. Primed by a sample-barcoded 5' primer and a J-beta primer mix, a second PCR proceeded for 7 to 11 cycles. Each single sample gave us at least 2.5 million CDR3-containing paired-end reads. TCRdb ran MiXCR on the 5' RACE reads and lists one entry per CDR3 protein. The sample shows 380,000 or so distinct CDR3 sequences, approximately 51% of them seen only once. Germline assignment: CDR1 KGHSH and CDR2 LQKENI. V trimming: 6 bases; J trimming: 2 bases; junction bases outside the gene matches: 4. The CDR3 length is 14 residues.

Input material: blood. This clonotype originated in a man aged 55 to 69 in good health. J is TRBJ1-2 and V is TRBV18; 9 bases are a match to TRBD1. DNA of the CDR3: TGTGCCAGCTCTACCGGGACAGGGAACTATGGCTACACCTTC. This sequence encodes CASSTGTGNYGYTF.